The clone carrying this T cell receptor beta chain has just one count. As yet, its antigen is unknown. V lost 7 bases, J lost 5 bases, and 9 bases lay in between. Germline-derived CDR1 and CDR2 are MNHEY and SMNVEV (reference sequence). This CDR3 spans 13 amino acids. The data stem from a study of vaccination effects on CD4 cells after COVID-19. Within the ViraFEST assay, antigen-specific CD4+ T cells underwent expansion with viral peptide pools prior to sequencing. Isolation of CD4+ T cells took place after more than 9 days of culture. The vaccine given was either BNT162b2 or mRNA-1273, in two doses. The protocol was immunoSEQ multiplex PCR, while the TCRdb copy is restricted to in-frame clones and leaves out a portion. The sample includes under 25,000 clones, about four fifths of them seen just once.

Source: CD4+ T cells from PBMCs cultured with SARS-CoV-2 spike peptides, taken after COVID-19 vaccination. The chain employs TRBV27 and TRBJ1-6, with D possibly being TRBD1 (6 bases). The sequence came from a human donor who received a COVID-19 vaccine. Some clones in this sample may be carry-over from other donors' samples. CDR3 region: CASKRTDNSPLHF. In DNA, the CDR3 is TGTGCCAGCAAGAGGACAGATAATTCACCCCTCCACTTT.